The 7 T cell receptor beta chains below come from one sample, sequenced in a study of shared clonotypes between healthy human individuals. This table comes from immunoSEQ multiplex PCR, and its TCRdb copy is limited to in-frame clones, with some not included. The sample holds about a million clones, 70% to 85% seen once. Source material: memory CD4+ T cells from PBMCs. Documented subset: CD45RA-negative fraction. Receptor source: a man aged 18 to 30 in good health. Some clones in this sample may be carry-over from other donors' samples.

V usage is TRBV7-2 and J usage is TRBJ1-1, with 8 bases that match TRBD1. J lost 6 bases, V lost 2 bases, and 17 bases had no gene match. The germline CDR1 and CDR2 sequences are SGHTA and FQGNSA. This CDR3 comprises 18 residues. In DNA, the CDR3 is TGTGCCAGCAGCTTACCCCGGGACAGGAATAACAAGAGCTCTGAAGCTTTCTTT. Its translation: CASSLPRDRNNKSSEAFF. Filled out from reference TRBV7-2 and TRBJ1-1, the complete variable domain reads GAGVSQSPSNKVTEKGKDVELRCDPISGHTALYWYRQSLGQGLEFLIYFQGNSAPDKSGLPSDRFSAERTGGSVSTLTIQRTQQEDSAVYLCASSLPRDRNNKSSEAFFGQGTRLTVV.

CDR3: CASSLATEGDTQYF. As DNA, the CDR3 is TGCGCCAGCAGCTTAGCGACAGAAGGGGATACGCAGTATTTT. The rearrangement uses TRBV5-1 and TRBJ2-3, with a tentative D call TRBD1 (5 bases). This CDR3 has 14 amino acids. V lost 2 bases to trimming and J lost 6 bases, with 13 bases between them. Germline V gene lookup returns CDR1 SGHRS and CDR2 YFSETQ.

This clone was picked up a small number of times. CDR3 nucleotide sequence: TGTGTCAGAACTCCCCCATATCGGCGGGATGGTGAGCAGTTCTTC. The encoded protein is CVRTPPYRRDGEQFF. The gene calls are TRBV7-5 and TRBJ2-1; the table's D call, TRBD2, has no DNA check behind it. TRBV7-5 is noted as a pseudogene. The CDR3 has 15 amino acids.

The CDR3 protein is CASSEGTIRPQHF. The CDR3 bases are TGTGCCAGCAGTGAAGGAACGATCAGGCCCCAGCATTTT. The V gene is TRBV6-1, the J gene TRBJ1-5; no reliable D call. The CDR3 sequence is 13 residues long. CDR1 is MNHNS and CDR2 is SASEGT in the germline V gene. Trimming stripped 1 base from V and 9 bases from J, with 10 bases between.

The genes are TRBV5-4 and TRBJ2-1; 10 bases map to TRBD1. This CDR3 has 14 residues. J lost 9 bases, V lost 3 bases, and 6 bases had no gene match. Germline loops: CDR1 SGHNT, CDR2 YYREEE (reference sequence). Here the CDR3 DNA reads TGTGCCAGCAGCTCCGGGACAGGGGAGAGTGAGCAGTTCTTC. Its translation is CASSSGTGESEQFF.

The chain has TRBV11-2 and TRBJ2-4; TRBD2 is a possible D gene (6 bases). CDR3 size: 14 residues. Trimming shortened V by 4 bases and J by 9 bases, and 16 bases separated the two germline ends. Germline lookup yields CDR1 SGHAT and CDR2 FQNNGV. CDR3 sequence: CASSSPHLGGIQYF. The CDR3, as DNA: TGTGCCAGCAGCTCCCCGCACTTGGGGGGCATTCAGTACTTC.

The chain links TRBV6-5 to TRBJ1-1, with D hard to call. Between the trimmed V and J ends, which lost 5 bases and 8 bases, there was a span of 12 bases. The germline V gene has CDR1 MNHEY and CDR2 SVGAGI. The CDR3 is 12 amino acids. The CDR3 loop reads CASSLPQGEAFF. The CDR3 bases are TGTGCCAGCAGTCTCCCACAAGGAGAAGCTTTCTTT.